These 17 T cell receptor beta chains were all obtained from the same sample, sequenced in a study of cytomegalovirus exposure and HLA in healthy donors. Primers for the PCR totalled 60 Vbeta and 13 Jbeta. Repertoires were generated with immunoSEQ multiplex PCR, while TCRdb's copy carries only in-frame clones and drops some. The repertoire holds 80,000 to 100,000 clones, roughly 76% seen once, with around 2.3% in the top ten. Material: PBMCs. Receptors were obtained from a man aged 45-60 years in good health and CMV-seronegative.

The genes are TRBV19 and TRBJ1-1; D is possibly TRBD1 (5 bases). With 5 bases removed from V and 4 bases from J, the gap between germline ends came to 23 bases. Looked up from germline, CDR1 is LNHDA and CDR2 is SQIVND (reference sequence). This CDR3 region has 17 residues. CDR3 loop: CASSLNGGGIGGTEAFF. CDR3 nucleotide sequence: TGTGCCAGTAGTTTAAACGGCGGGGGGATCGGGGGCACTGAAGCTTTCTTT.

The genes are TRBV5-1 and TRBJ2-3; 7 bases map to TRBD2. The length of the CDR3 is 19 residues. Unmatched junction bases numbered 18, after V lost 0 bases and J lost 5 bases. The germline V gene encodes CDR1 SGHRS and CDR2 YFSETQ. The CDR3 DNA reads TGCGCCAGCAGCTTGGAGCGAGTTGGGTCGGGGAGGGCCCGAGATACGCAGTATTTT. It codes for CASSLERVGSGRARDTQYF.

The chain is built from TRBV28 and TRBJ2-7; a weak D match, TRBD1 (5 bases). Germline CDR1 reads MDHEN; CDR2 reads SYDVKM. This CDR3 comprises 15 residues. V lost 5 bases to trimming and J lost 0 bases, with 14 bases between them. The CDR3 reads CASSPDQGTSYEQYF. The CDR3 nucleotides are TGTGCCAGCAGTCCGGACCAGGGTACCTCCTACGAGCAGTACTTC.

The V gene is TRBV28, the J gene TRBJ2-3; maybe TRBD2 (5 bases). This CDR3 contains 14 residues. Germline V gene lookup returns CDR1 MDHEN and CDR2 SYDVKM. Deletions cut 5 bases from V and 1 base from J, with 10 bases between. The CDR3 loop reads CASSLYGGTDTQYF. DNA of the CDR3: TGTGCCAGCAGTCTCTACGGGGGCACAGATACGCAGTATTTT.

The CDR3 DNA follows: TGCGCCAGCAGCTTGCCTACCGGGGCCGGGGAGCTGTTTTTT. Residues: CASSLPTGAGELFF. The rearrangement uses TRBV5-1 and TRBJ2-2, with D tentatively TRBD2 (5 bases). Trimming removed 1 base from V and 6 bases from J, with 10 bases in between. The CDR3 is 14 amino acids. Germline CDR1 SGHRS, CDR2 YFSETQ.

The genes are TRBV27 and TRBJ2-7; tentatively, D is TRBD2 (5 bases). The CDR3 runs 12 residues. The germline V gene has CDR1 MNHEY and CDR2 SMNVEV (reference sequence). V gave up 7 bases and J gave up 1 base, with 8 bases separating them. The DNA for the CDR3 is TGTGCCAGCATGGGAGATTCCTACGAGCAGTACTTC. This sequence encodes CASMGDSYEQYF.

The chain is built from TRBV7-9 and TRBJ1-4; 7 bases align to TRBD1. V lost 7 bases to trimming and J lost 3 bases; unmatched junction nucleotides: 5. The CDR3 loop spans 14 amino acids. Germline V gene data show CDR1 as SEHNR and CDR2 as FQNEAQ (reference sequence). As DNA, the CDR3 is TGTGCCAGCATATCCGGACAGGCTAATGAAAAACTGTTTTTT. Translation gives CASISGQANEKLFF.

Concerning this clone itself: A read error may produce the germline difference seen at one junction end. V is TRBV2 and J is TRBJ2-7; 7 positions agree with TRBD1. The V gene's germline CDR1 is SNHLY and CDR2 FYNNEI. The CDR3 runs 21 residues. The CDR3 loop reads CASSEIPEVQGRSKFSSEQYF. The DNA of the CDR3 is TGTGCCAGCAGTGAAATCCCCGAGGTACAGGGGAGATCCAAGTTCTCCTCCGAGCAGTACTTC. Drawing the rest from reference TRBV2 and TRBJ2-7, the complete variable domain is EPEVTQTPSHQVTQMGQEVILRCVPISNHLYFYWYRQILGQKVEFLVSFYNNEISEKSEIFDDQFSVERPDGSNFTLKIRSTKLEDSAMYFCASSEIPEVQGRSKFSSEQYFGPGTRLTVT.

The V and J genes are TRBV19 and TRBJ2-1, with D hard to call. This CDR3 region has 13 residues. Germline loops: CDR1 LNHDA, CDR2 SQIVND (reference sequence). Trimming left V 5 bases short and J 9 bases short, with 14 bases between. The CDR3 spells CASSRFSPGEQFF. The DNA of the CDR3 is TGTGCCAGTAGTCGGTTCTCCCCGGGTGAGCAGTTCTTC.

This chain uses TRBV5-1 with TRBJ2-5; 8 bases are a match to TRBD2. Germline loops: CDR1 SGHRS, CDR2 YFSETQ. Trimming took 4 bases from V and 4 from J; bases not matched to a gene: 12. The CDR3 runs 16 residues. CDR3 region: CASSPLGTGRVETQYF. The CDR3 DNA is TGCGCCAGCAGCCCGTTGGGGACCGGGAGGGTAGAGACCCAGTACTTC. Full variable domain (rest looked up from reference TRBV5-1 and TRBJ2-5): KAGVTQTPRYLIKTRGQQVTLSCSPISGHRSVSWYQQTPGQGLQFLFEYFSETQRNKGNFPGRFSGRQFSNSRSEMNVSTLELGDSALYLCASSPLGTGRVETQYFGPGTRLLVL.

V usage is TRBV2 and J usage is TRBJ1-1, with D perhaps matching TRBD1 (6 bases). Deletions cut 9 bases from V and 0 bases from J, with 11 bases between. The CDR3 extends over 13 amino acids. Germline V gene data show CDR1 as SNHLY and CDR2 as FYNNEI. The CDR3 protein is CARQTGLNTEAFF. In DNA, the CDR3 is TGTGCCAGACAAACAGGGCTGAACACTGAAGCTTTCTTT.

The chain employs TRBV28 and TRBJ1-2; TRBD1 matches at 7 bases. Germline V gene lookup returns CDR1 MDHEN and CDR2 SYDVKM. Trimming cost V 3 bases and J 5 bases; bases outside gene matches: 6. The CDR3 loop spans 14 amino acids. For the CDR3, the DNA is TGTGCCAGCAGTTTGGGGGGACAGTTTTATGGCTACACCTTC. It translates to CASSLGGQFYGYTF.

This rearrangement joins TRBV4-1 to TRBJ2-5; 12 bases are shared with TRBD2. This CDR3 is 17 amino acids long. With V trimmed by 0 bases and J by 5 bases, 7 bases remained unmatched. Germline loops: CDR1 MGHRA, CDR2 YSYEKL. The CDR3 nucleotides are TGCGCCAGCAGCCAAGATGGACTAGCGGGATTGGGGGAGACCCAGTACTTC. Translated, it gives CASSQDGLAGLGETQYF.

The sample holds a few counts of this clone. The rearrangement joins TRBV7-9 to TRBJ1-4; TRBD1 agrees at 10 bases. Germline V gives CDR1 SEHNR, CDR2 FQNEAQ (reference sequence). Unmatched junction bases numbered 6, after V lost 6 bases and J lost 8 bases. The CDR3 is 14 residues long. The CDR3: CASRTTGGREKLFF. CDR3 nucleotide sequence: TGTGCCAGCAGGACGACAGGGGGCAGAGAAAAACTGTTTTTT. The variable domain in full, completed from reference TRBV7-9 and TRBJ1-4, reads DTGVSQNPRHKITKRGQNVTFRCDPISEHNRLYWYRQTLGQGPEFLTYFQNEAQLEKSRLLSDRFSAERPKGSFSTLEIQRTEQGDSAMYLCASRTTGGREKLFFGSGTQLSVL.

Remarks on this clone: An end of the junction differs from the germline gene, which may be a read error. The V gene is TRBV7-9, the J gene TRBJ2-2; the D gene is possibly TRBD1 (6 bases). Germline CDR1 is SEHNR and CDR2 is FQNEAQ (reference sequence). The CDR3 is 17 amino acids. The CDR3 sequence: CSSSFSGQESNTGELFF. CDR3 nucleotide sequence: TGTTCCAGCAGCTTCTCGGGACAAGAGTCGAACACCGGGGAGCTGTTTTTT. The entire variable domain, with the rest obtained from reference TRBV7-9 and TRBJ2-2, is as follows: DTGVSQNPRHKITKRGQNVTFRCDPISEHNRLYWYRQTLGQGPEFLTYFQNEAQLEKSRLLSDRFSAERPKGSFSTLEIQRTEQGDSAMYLCSSSFSGQESNTGELFFGEGSRLTVL.

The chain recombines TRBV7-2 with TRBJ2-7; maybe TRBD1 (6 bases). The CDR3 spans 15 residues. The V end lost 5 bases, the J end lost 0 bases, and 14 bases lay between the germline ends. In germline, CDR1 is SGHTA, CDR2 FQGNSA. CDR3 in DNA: TGTGCCAGCAGCCTACAGGGCGGAGACTCCTACGAGCAGTACTTC. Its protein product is CASSLQGGDSYEQYF.

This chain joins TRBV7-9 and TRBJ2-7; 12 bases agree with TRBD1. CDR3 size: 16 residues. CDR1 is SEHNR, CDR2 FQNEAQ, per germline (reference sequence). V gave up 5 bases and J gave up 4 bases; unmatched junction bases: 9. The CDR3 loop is CASSARDRGRLYEQYF. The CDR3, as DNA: TGTGCCAGCAGCGCCCGGGACAGGGGGCGTCTTTACGAGCAGTACTTC.